This T cell receptor beta chain comes out of a study of blood T cell repertoires in COVID-19. This CDR3 contains 14 residues. Germline loops: CDR1 MNHNY, CDR2 SVGAGI (reference sequence). V lost 7 bases and J 3 bases, leaving 15 bases between the germline ends. Measured with immunoSEQ multiplex PCR; TCRdb has only the in-frame clones, and not every one. The sample consists of roughly 200,000 clones, about nine tenths of them appearing once. Sequencing was done on a sample of peripheral blood. This clonotype was obtained from a man in his forties with acute or convalescent COVID-19. The chain joins TRBV6-6 to TRBJ2-5; D possibly corresponds to TRBD1 (5 bases). The CDR3 DNA reads TGTGCCAGCATGAGGAGCAGGGCAGAAGAGACCCAGTACTTC. As protein: CASMRSRAEETQYF.